The clone carrying this T cell receptor (beta chain) was counted a single time. These data come from a study of blood T cell repertoires in COVID-19. Looking at the study overall: Nucleic acid was either cDNA or gDNA, and it came from T cells, B-cell-depleted T cells, or PBMCs.

CDR1 is MGHRA and CDR2 is YSYEKL in the germline V gene. J gave up 1 base and V 3 bases, and 6 bases lay outside the gene matches. CDR3 length equals 16 residues. Here immunoSEQ multiplex PCR was the method, and the copy in TCRdb shows in-frame clones only, minus some. This sample has hundreds of thousands of clones; around 90% occur once, and the top ten carry 0.8% to 1%. Cohort allocation depended upon clinical history that participants reported. Two negative PCRs, clearance, or symptom resolution had been documented for recovered Cohort 3 donors. The gene calls are TRBV4-1 and TRBJ2-5; 9 bases are shared with TRBD2. The sequence was obtained from a woman aged 25 to 39 who had recovered from COVID-19. Sequenced sample: PBMCs or T cells enriched from blood (not recorded which). In nucleotides, the CDR3 is TGCGCCAGCAGCCATTTTAGCGGGGGAGCCCAAGAGACCCAGTACTTC. It specifies CASSHFSGGAQETQYF.